The clone carrying this TCR beta chain came up many times. Its antigen is currently unknown. Time point denoted: persistent/refractory GD, antithyroid drugs over 5 years with positive TRAb. RNA isolated from PBMCs was used to make the TCR library. The length of the CDR3 is 13 residues. V was trimmed by 5 bases and J by 2 bases, leaving 9 bases between them. This specimen comes from a study of regulatory T cells in long-lasting Graves disease. Whole-study results and caveats: Analysis covered peripheral blood alone, not thyroid tissue. Persistent patients had more shared public clonotypes (2,741) than new patients (just over 950).

Construction of the TCR beta libraries employed iRepertoire HTBI primers in conjunction with Arm-PCR of CDR3 regions. MiXCR, applied by TCRdb to the multiplex PCR reads, yields one record per CDR3 protein. Of about 660,000 distinct CDR3 sequences in the sample, 25% to 35% were seen once. Sequenced here: peripheral blood mononuclear cells (PBMCs), sampled when the disease was refractory, from a patient treated with antithyroid drugs. This chain links TRBV12-3 or TRBV12-4 with TRBJ1-1; D is uncertain. The sequence came from a female donor with Graves disease. The CDR3 loop is CASSIKPNTEAFF. DNA for the CDR3: TGTGCCAGCAGTATTAAGCCAAACACTGAAGCTTTCTTT.